Below, one T cell receptor beta chain is given with its context. The antigen is undetermined. The data were obtained in a study of beta chain features in type 1 diabetes. General observations from the study: In type 1 diabetes patients, VDJ junctions had fewer insertions; deletions at these junctions were more frequent.

The CDR3 is made up of 17 amino acids. The V gene's germline CDR1 is SGDLS and CDR2 YYNGEE. The V gene end was trimmed by 1 base and the J gene end by 4 bases; junction bases not matched to a gene: 9. Reverse transcribing all isolated RNA meant expressed TCRB transcripts were sequenced. TCRdb's table, derived via immunoSEQ multiplex PCR, lists solely in-frame clones and lacks some. The sample yields about 360,000 clones, around 13% seen once. The V and J genes are TRBV9 and TRBJ2-3, with 10 bases fitting TRBD2. The sample taken for sequencing was naive CD4+ T cells from blood. The sequence derives from a man aged 18 to 30 in good health. The CDR3 region is CASSVLGSGRFSDTQYF. The CDR3 DNA reads TGTGCCAGCAGCGTATTGGGTAGCGGGAGGTTCTCAGATACGCAGTATTTT. The full variable domain, completed using reference TRBV9 and TRBJ2-3, is DSGVTQTPKHLITATGQRVTLRCSPRSGDLSVYWYQQSLDQGLQFLIQYYNGEERAKGNILERFSAQQFPDLHSELNLSSLELGDSALYFCASSVLGSGRFSDTQYFGPGTRLTVL.